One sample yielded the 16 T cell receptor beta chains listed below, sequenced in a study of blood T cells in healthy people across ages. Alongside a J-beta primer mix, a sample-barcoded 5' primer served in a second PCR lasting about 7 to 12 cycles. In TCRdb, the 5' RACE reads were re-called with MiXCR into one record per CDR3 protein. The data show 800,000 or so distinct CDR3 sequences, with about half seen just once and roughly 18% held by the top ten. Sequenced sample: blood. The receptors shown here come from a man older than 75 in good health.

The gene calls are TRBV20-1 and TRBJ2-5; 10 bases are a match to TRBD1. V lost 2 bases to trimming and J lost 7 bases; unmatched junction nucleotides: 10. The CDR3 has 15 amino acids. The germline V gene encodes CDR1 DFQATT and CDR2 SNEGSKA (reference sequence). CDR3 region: CSARTVGTGAGTQYF. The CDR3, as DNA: TGCAGTGCTAGAACCGTCGGGACAGGGGCCGGGACCCAGTACTTC.

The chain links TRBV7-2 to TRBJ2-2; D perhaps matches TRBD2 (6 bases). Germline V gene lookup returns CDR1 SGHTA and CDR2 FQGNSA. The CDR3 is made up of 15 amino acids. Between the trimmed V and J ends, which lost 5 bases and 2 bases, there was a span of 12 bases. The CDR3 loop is CASSLGTPNTGELFF. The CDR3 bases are TGTGCCAGCAGCCTAGGGACTCCAAACACCGGGGAGCTGTTTTTT. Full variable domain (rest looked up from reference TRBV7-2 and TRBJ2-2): GAGVSQSPSNKVTEKGKDVELRCDPISGHTALYWYRQSLGQGLEFLIYFQGNSAPDKSGLPSDRFSAERTGGSVSTLTIQRTQQEDSAVYLCASSLGTPNTGELFFGEGSRLTVL.

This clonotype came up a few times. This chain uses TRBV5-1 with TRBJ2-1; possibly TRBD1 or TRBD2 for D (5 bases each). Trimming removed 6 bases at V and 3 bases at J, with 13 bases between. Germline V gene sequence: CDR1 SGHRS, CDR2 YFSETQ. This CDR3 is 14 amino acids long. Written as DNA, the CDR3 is TGCGCCAGCAAAACGGGGCGGAACTACAATGAGCAGTTCTTC. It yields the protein CASKTGRNYNEQFF.

As DNA, the CDR3 is TGTGCCAGCACCGGAGAAGAGACCCAGTACTTC. This gives the protein CASTGEETQYF. The V gene is TRBV28, the J gene TRBJ2-5; D is undetermined. The germline CDR1 and CDR2 sequences are MDHEN and SYDVKM. The CDR3 spans 11 residues. The V end was cut by 7 bases, the J end by 3 bases, with 6 bases between.

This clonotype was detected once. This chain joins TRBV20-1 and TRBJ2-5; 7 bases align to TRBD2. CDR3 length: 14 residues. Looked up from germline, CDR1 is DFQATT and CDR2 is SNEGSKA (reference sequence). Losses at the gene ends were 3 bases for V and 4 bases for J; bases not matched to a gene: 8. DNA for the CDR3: TGCAGTGCTAGCTGGGGGGGGGTGAGAGAGACCCAGTACTTC. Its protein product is CSASWGGVRETQYF.

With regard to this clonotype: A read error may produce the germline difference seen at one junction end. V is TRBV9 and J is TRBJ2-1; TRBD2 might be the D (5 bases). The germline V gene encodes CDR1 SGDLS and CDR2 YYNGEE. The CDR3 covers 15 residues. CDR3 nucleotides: TGTGCCAGCAGCGTAGCGGAGGTCTCCTACAGTGAGCAGTTCTTC. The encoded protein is CASSVAEVSYSEQFF.

The CDR3 DNA follows: TGTGCCACTGCGCCGTCGGCACGAAATACCTTCTATGGCTACACCTTC. Translating gives CATAPSARNTFYGYTF. This chain joins TRBV19 and TRBJ1-2; D is ambiguous. Trimming cost V 10 bases and J 4 bases, with 25 bases left between them. The CDR3 spans 16 residues. Germline CDR1 LNHDA, CDR2 SQIVND (reference sequence).

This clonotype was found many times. CDR3 residues: CSATRSGYQETQYF. Written as DNA, the CDR3 is TGCAGTGCTACCCGTAGCGGCTATCAAGAGACCCAGTACTTC. V usage is TRBV20-1 and J usage is TRBJ2-5; D may be TRBD2 (6 bases). The CDR3 length is 14 residues. CDR1 DFQATT and CDR2 SNEGSKA come from the germline V gene (reference sequence). Between the trimmed V and J ends, which lost 4 bases and 2 bases, there was a span of 14 bases.

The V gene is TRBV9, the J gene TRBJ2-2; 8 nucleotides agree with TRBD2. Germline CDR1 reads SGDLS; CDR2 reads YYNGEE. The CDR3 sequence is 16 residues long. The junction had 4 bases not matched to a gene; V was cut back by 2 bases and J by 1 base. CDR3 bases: TGTGCCAGCAGCGTCCTTACTAGCGGGAACACCGGGGAGCTGTTTTTT. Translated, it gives CASSVLTSGNTGELFF.

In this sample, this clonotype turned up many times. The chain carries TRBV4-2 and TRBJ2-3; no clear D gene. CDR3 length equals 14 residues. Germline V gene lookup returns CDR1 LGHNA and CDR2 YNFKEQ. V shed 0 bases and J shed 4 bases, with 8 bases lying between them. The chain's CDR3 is CASSQDRQADTQYF. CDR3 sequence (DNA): TGTGCCAGCAGCCAAGATAGGCAAGCAGATACGCAGTATTTT.

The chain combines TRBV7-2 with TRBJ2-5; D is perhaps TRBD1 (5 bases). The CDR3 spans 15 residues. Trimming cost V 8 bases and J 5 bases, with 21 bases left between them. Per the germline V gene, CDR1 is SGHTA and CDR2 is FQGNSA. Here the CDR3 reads CASCEPGRVRETQYF. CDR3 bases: TGTGCCAGCTGCGAACCAGGCAGGGTTAGGGAGACCCAGTACTTC. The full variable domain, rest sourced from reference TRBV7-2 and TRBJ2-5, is GAGVSQSPSNKVTEKGKDVELRCDPISGHTALYWYRQSLGQGLEFLIYFQGNSAPDKSGLPSDRFSAERTGGSVSTLTIQRTQQEDSAVYLCASCEPGRVRETQYFGPGTRLLVL.

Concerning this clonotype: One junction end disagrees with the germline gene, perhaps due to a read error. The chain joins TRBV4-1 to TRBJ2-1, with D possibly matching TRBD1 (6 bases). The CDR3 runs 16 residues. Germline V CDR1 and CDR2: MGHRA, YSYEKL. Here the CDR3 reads CASNQEIQGFFNEQFF. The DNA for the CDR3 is TGCGCCAGCAACCAAGAAATACAGGGCTTTTTCAATGAGCAGTTCTTC.

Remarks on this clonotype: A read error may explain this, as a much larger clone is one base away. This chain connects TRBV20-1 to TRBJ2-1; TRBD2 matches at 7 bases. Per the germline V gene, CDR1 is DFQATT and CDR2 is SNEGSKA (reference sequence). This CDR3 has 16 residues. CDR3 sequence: CSVRDQRAGRSNEQFF. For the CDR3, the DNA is TGCAGTGTTAGAGATCAACGAGCGGGAAGGAGCAATGAGCAGTTCTTC.

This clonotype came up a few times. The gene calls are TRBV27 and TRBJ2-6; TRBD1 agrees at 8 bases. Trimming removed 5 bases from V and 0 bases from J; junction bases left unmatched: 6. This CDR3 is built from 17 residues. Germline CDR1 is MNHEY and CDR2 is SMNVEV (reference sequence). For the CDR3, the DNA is TGTGCCAGCAGTCCCGGACAGGGTCTCTCTGGGGCCAACGTCCTGACTTTC. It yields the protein CASSPGQGLSGANVLTF.

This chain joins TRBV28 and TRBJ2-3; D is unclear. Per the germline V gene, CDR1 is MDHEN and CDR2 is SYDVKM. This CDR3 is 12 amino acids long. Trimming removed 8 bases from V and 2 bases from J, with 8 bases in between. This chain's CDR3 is CASGQDTDTQYF. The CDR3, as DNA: TGTGCCAGCGGTCAAGACACAGATACGCAGTATTTT.

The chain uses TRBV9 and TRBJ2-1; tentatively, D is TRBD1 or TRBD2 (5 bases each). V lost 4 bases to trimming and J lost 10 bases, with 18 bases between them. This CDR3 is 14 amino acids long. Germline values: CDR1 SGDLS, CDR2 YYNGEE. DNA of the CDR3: TGTGCCAGCAGCCCCCAGAAGAGGGGCCAAGAGCAGTTCTTC. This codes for CASSPQKRGQEQFF.